The T cell receptor beta chain described here comes from a study of T-cell reconstitution after alpha-beta-depleted transplantation in children. This clonotype was observed a handful of times. The germline V gene encodes CDR1 DFQATT and CDR2 SNEGSKA (reference sequence). The CDR3 is 13 amino acids. V was pared by 3 bases and J by 3 bases, with 5 bases of the junction left unmatched. Construction of the TCRbeta library involved unique molecular identifiers. TCRdb itself ran the PCR reads through MiXCR, one entry per CDR3 protein. The sample lists some 500,000 distinct CDR3 sequences; around 18% were seen once.

V usage is TRBV20-1 and J usage is TRBJ2-7; 7 bases fit TRBD1. Sequencing was performed on PBMCs from the stem cell graft donor, taken from the stem cell graft. The clonotype was recovered from a human donor who donated a stem cell graft to a child with acute lymphoblastic leukemia. CDR3 sequence (DNA): TGCAGTGCTAGTGGCAACAGGGGCTACGAGCAGTACTTC. Its translation: CSASGNRGYEQYF.